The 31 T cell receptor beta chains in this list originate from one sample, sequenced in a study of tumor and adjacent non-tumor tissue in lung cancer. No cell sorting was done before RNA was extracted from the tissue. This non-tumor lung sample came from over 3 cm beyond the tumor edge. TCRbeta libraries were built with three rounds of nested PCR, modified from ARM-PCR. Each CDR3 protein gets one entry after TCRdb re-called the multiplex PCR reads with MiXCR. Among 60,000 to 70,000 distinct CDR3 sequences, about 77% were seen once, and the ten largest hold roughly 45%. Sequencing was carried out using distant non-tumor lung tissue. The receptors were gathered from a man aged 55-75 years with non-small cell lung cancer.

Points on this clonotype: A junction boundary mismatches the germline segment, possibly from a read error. The CDR3 loop is CVSSYNRGLGNIQYF. The CDR3, as DNA: TGTGTCAGCAGCTACAACCGGGGTTTGGGGAACATTCAGTACTTC. V gene TRBV6-5 combines with J gene TRBJ2-4, with D possibly matching TRBD2 (5 bases). The CDR3 consists of 15 residues. Germline loops: CDR1 MNHEY, CDR2 SVGAGI.

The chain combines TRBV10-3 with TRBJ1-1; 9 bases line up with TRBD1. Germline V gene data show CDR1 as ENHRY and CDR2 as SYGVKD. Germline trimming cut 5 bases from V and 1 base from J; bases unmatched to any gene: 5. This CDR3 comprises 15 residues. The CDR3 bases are TGTGCCATCAGTAAGCCGGGACAGGGGAACACTGAAGCTTTCTTT. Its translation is CAISKPGQGNTEAFF.

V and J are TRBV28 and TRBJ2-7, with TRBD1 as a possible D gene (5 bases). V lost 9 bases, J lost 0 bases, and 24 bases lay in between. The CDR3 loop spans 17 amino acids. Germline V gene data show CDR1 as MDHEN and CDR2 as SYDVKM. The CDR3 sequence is CASNIGHIRRSSYEQYF. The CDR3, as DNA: TGTGCCAGTAATATTGGACATATTAGACGGAGCTCCTACGAGCAGTACTTC. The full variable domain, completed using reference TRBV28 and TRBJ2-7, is DVKVTQSSRYLVKRTGEKVFLECVQDMDHENMFWYRQDPGLGLRLIYFSYDVKMKEKGDIPEGYSVSREKKERFSLILESASTNQTSMYLCASNIGHIRRSSYEQYFGPGTRLTVT.

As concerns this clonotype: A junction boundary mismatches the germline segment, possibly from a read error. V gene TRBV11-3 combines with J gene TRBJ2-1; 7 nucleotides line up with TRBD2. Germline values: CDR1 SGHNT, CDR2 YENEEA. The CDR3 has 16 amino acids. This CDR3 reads CASSSAGTSLNYEQFF. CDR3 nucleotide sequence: TGCGCCAGCAGCTCAGCGGGAACCTCGTTAAACTATGAGCAGTTCTTC.

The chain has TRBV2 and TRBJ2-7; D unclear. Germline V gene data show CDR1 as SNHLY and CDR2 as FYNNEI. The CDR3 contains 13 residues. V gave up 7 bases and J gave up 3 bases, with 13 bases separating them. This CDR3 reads CASKKDGSYEQYF. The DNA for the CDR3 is TGTGCCAGCAAAAAGGACGGTAGCTACGAGCAGTACTTC.

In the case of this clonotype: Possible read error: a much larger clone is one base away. CDR3 sequence: CCARGLQGSGANVLTF. DNA of the CDR3: TGCTGTGCTAGAGGGCTACAGGGGTCTGGGGCCAACGTCCTGACTTTC. The V gene is TRBV20-1, the J gene TRBJ2-6; 7 bases are shared with TRBD1. The germline V gene encodes CDR1 DFQATT and CDR2 SNEGSKA (reference sequence). The CDR3 consists of 16 residues.

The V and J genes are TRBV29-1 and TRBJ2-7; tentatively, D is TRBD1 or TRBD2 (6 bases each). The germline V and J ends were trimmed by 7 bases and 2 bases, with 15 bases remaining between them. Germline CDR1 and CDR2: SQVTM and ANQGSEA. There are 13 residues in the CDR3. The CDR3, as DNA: TGCAGCGCAATGAGGGGGGCCCCCTACGAGCAGTACTTC. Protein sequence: CSAMRGAPYEQYF.

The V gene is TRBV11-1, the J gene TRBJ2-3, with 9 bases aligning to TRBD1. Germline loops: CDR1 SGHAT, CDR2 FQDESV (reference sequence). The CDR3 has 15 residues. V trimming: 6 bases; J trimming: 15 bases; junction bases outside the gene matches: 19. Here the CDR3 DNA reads TGTGCCAGCAGTTCCGGGACAGGGTTCACAAATACGAATTATTTT. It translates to CASSSGTGFTNTNYF.

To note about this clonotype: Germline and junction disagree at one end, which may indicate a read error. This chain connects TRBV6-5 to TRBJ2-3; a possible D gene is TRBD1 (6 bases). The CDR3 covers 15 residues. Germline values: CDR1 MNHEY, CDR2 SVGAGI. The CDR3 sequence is CASSYSQGRTDTQYF. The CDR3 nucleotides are TGTGCCAGCAGTTACTCACAGGGCAGGACAGATACGCAATATTTT.

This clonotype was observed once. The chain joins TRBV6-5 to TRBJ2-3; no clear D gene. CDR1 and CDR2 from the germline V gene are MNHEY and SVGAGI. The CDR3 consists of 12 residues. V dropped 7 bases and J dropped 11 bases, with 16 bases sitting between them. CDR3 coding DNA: TGTGCCAGCAACCCAGATGGACCTAAGCAGTATTTT. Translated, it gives CASNPDGPKQYF.

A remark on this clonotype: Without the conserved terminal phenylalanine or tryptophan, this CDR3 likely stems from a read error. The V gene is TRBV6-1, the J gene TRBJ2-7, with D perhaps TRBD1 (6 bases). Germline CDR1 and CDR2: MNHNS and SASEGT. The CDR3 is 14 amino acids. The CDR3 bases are TGTGCCAGCAGAGTCGGACAGAGCTCCTATGAGCAGTACATG. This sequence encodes CASRVGQSSYEQYM.

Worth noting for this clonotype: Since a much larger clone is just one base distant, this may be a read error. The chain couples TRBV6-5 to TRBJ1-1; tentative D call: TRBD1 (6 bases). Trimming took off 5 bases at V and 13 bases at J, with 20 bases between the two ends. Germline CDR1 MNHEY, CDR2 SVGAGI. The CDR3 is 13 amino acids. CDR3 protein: CASSKPGGTGVFF. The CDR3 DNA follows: TGTGCCAGCAGTAAGCCCGGGGGCACTGGAGTTTTCTTT.

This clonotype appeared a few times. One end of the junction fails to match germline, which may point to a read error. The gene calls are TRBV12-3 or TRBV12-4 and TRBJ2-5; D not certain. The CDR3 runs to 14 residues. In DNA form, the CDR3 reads TGTGTCAGCAGTTTAGGGCATTTACAAGGGACCCAGTACTTC. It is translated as CVSSLGHLQGTQYF.

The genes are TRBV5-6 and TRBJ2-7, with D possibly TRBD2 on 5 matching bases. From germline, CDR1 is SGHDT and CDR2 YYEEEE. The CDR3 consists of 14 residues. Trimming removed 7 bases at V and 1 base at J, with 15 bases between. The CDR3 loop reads CASDLSGESYEQYF. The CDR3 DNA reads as TGTGCCAGCGACTTATCCGGGGAGTCCTACGAGCAGTACTTC.

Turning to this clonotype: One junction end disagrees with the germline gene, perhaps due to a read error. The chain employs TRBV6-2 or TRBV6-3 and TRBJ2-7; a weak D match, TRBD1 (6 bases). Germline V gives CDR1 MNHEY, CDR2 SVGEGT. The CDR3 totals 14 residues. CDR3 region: CVSREQGQGHEQYF. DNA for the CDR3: TGTGTCAGCAGAGAGCAGGGGCAGGGCCACGAGCAGTACTTC.

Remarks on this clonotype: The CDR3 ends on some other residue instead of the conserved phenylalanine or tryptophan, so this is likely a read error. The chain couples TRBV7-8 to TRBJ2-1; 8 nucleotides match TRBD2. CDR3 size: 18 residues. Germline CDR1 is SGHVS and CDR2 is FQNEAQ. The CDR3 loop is CASSPATSERISYNEQFL. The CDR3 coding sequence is TGTGCTAGCAGCCCGGCGACTAGCGAGAGAATTTCCTACAATGAGCAGTTCCTC.

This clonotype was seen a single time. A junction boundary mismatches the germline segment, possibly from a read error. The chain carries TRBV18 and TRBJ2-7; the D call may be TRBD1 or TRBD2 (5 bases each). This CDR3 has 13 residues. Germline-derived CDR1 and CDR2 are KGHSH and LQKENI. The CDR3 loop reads CTSSQRGVDEQYF. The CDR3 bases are TGTACCAGCTCACAGAGAGGGGTGGACGAGCAGTACTTC.

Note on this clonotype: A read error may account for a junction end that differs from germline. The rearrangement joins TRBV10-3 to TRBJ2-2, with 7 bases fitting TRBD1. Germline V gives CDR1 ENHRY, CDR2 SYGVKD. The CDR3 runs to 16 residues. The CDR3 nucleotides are TGTGCCATCTGTGACCTCACAGGGGCGAACACCGGGGAGCTGTTTTTT. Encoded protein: CAICDLTGANTGELFF.

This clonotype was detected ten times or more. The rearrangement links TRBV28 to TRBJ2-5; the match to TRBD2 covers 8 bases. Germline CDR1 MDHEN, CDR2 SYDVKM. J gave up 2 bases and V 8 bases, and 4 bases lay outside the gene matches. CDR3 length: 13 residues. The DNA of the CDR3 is TGTGCCAGCCAGCGGGAGTGGCAAGAGACCCAGTACTTC. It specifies CASQREWQETQYF.

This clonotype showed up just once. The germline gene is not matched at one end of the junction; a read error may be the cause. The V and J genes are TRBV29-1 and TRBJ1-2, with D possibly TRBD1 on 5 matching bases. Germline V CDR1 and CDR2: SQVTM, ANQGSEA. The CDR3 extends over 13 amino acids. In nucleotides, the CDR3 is TGCAGCGTTGACGGGGACGATTTCTATGGCTACGCCTTC. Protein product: CSVDGDDFYGYAF. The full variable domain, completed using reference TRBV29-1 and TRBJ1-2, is SAVISQKPSRDICQRGTSLTIQCQVDSQVTMMFWYRQQPGQSLTLIATANQGSEATYESGFVIDKFPISRPNLTFSTLTVSNMSPEDSSIYLCSVDGDDFYGYAFGSGTRLTVV.

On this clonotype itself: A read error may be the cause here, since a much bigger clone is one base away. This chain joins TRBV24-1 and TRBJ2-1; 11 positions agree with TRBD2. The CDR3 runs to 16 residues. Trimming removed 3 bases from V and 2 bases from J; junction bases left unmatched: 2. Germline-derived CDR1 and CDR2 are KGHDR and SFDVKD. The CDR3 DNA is TGTGCCACCAGTGATGTAGCGGGAGGGACCTACAATGAGCAGTTCTTC. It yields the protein CATSDVAGGTYNEQFF.

CDR3 sequence reads: CSASAGEDTEAFF. The CDR3 nucleotides read TGCAGCGCCTCAGCAGGGGAAGACACTGAAGCTTTCTTT. The chain uses TRBV29-1 and TRBJ1-1, with D perhaps matching TRBD1 (6 bases). This CDR3 has 13 amino acids. Germline V gene sequence: CDR1 SQVTM, CDR2 ANQGSEA. Trimming shortened V by 7 bases and J by 3 bases, and 15 bases separated the two germline ends.

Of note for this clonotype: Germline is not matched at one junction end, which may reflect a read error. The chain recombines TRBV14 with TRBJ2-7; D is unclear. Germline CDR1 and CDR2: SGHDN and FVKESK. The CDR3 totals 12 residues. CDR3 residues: CASSPDHYEQYF. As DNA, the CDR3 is TGTGCCAGCAGCCCTGACCACTACGAGCAATACTTC.

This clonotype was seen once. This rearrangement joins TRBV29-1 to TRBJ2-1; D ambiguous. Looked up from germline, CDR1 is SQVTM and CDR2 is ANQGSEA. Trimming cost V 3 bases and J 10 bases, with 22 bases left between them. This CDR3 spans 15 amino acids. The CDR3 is CSVDPYAVSSVEQFF. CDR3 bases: TGCAGCGTTGACCCTTACGCCGTGAGTTCAGTCGAGCAGTTCTTC.

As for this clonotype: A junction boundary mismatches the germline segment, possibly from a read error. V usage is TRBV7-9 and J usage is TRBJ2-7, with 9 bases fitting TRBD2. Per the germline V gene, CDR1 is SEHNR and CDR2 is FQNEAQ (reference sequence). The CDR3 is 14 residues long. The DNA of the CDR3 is TGTGCCAACAGCGGGGGGACTAGTCGGTCTGAGCAGTACTTC. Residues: CANSGGTSRSEQYF.

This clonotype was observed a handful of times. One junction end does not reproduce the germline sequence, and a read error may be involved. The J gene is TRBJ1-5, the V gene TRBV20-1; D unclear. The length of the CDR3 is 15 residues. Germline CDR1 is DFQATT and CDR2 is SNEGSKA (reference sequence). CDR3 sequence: CSARSPGRVDQPQHF. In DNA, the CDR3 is TGTAGTGCTAGAAGTCCCGGACGGGTAGATCAGCCCCAGCATTTT.

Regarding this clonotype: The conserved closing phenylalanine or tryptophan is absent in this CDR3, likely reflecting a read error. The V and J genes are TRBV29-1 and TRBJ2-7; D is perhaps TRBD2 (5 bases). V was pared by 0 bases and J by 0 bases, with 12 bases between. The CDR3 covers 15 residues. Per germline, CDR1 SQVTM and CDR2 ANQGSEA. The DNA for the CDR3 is TGCAGCGTTGAAGATCGGGAAAGGGACTCCTACGAGCAGTACTTA. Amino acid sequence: CSVEDRERDSYEQYL.

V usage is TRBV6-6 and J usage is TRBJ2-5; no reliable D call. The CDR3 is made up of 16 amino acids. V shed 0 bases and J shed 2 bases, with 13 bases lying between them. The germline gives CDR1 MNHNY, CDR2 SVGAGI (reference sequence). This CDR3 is CASSYSIASGQETQYF. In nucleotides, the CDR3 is TGTGCCAGCAGTTACTCGATAGCTAGTGGTCAAGAGACCCAGTACTTC.

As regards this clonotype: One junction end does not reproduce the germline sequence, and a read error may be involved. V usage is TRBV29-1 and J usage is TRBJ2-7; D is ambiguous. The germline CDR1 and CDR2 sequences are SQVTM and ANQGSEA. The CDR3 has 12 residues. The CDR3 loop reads CSVGGTCYEQYF. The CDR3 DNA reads TGCAGCGTTGGAGGAACTTGCTACGAGCAATACTTC.

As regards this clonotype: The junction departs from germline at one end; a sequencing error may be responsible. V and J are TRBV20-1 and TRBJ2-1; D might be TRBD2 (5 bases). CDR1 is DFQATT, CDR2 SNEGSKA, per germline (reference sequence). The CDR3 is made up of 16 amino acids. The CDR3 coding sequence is TGCAGTGTTAGAGACTACCGAGACTTAGCCAACAATGAGCAGTTCTTC. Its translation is CSVRDYRDLANNEQFF.

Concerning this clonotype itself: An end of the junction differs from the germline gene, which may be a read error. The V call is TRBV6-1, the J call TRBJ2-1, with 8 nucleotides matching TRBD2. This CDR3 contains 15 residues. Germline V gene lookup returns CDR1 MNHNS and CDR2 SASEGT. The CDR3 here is CASSATSARVNEQFF. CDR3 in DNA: TGTGCCAGCAGTGCGACTAGCGCCAGGGTGAATGAGCAGTTTTTC.